A single sample gave rise to the 5 T cell receptor beta chains below, sequenced in a study of T cells in Graves' hyperthyroidism and ophthalmopathy. TCR beta CDR3 region amplification was performed from RNA transcripts. The HTBI primer set was used in a first-round RT-PCR of the TCR CDR3. TCRdb used MiXCR to reprocess the multiplex PCR reads, holding one entry per CDR3 protein. The profile shows around 540,000 distinct CDR3 sequences, around 45% of them singletons. Sequencing input: peripheral blood or thyroid tissue (not recorded which). The receptors stem from a woman aged 18 to 35 with Graves' hyperthyroidism.

This chain links TRBV25-1 with TRBJ1-2; D might be TRBD1 (5 bases). The V gene's germline CDR1 is MGHDK and CDR2 SYGVNS. The germline V and J ends were trimmed by 5 bases and 4 bases, with 17 bases remaining between them. This CDR3 spans 15 amino acids. The CDR3 reads CASSYSDSWGYGYTF. The CDR3 DNA sequence: TGTGCCAGCAGTTACTCTGACAGTTGGGGCTATGGCTACACCTTC.

This clonotype was picked up many times. The CDR3, as DNA: TGTGCCAGCAGTGAATTAGGGACGGCGCCCCTCCACTTT. Its translation is CASSELGTAPLHF. This chain links TRBV25-1 with TRBJ1-6, with a tentative D call TRBD1 (5 bases). The germline V gene has CDR1 MGHDK and CDR2 SYGVNS. V was clipped by 1 base and J by 13 bases, with 11 bases between them. The CDR3 is made up of 13 amino acids. The entire variable domain, with the rest obtained from reference TRBV25-1 and TRBJ1-6, is as follows: EADIYQTPRYLVIGTGKKITLECSQTMGHDKMYWYQQDPGMELHLIHYSYGVNSTEKGDLSSESTVSRIRTEHFPLTLESARPSHTSQYLCASSELGTAPLHFGNGTRLTVT.

This clonotype came up once. The rearrangement joins TRBV29-1 to TRBJ1-1; no firm D call. The germline V and J ends were trimmed by 8 bases and 1 base, with 8 bases remaining between them. Germline values: CDR1 SQVTM, CDR2 ANQGSEA. The CDR3 length is 11 residues. The CDR3 region is CSSPGNTEAFF. The CDR3 region has the DNA TGCAGCTCACCAGGGAACACTGAAGCTTTCTTT.

This clonotype has ten or more counts. The V gene is TRBV7-9, the J gene TRBJ2-5; perhaps D is TRBD1 or TRBD2 (5 bases each). From germline, CDR1 is SEHNR and CDR2 FQNEAQ (reference sequence). V was clipped by 0 bases and J by 4 bases, with 12 bases between them. The CDR3 consists of 15 residues. DNA of the CDR3: TGTGCCAGCAGCTTAGCGGGCAGTGGGGGAGAGACCCAGTACTTC. It specifies CASSLAGSGGETQYF.

This clonotype was counted once. The chain couples TRBV7-2 to TRBJ2-7; D ambiguous. V was shortened by 5 bases and J by 2 bases, with 16 bases between the two germline ends. Looked up from germline, CDR1 is SGHTA and CDR2 is FQGNSA. The CDR3 has 15 amino acids. The CDR3 nucleotides read TGTGCCAGCAGCCCAGTCGAAGGCGGTGCCTACGAGCAGTACTTC. Protein sequence: CASSPVEGGAYEQYF. The full variable domain, completed using reference TRBV7-2 and TRBJ2-7, is GAGVSQSPSNKVTEKGKDVELRCDPISGHTALYWYRQSLGQGLEFLIYFQGNSAPDKSGLPSDRFSAERTGGSVSTLTIQRTQQEDSAVYLCASSPVEGGAYEQYFGPGTRLTVT.